This T cell receptor (beta chain) originates from a study of early T cells in non-severe SARS-CoV-2 infection. Findings and caveats of the study: Private and CD4 specificities were missed by VDJdb matching, skewed to anti-spike CD8.

This clonotype was seen a handful of times. What it binds is not known. Individual cDNA molecules each received unique molecular identifiers attached to them. TCRdb used MiXCR to reprocess the 5' RACE reads, holding one entry per CDR3 protein. The sample yields tens of thousands of distinct CDR3 sequences, 12% seen once. Germline V gene data show CDR1 as SQVTM and CDR2 as ANQGSEA. CDR3 length: 13 amino acids. V lost 6 bases and J lost 1, with 9 bases in between. This clonotype was obtained from an adult who was a healthcare worker with PCR-confirmed SARS-CoV-2 infection or an uninfected control (not recorded which). Sequencing used whole blood. This chain uses TRBV29-1 with TRBJ2-2; D is perhaps TRBD2 (5 bases). The CDR3 coding sequence is TGCAGCGTCGGACTGCTGAACACCGGGGAGCTGTTTTTT. Its protein product is CSVGLLNTGELFF.